Listed here are 19 T cell receptor beta chains from one sample, sequenced in a study of naive and memory T cell subsets. Study-wide points: Naive repertoires, especially CD8, held a few larger clonotypes, possibly memory cells re-expressing CD45RA.

These TCRs are of unknown antigen specificity. Two oligonucleotides, mixed equimolar, formed the beta constant-region primer covering TRBC1 and TRBC2. The ligated cDNA underwent four PCR rounds using SP2 and nested alpha and beta constant-region primers. MiXCR was run by TCRdb on the UMI-ligation and nested PCR reads, yielding one entry per CDR3 protein. The table includes over 130,000 distinct CDR3 sequences, about 20% detected once. The sequenced sample was naive CD8+ T cells from blood. The receptors were gathered from a human donor in good health.

Only a few counts were recorded for this clonotype. The genes are TRBV11-2 and TRBJ2-1; weak D call: TRBD1 (5 bases). Germline V gene data show CDR1 as SGHAT and CDR2 as FQNNGV. The CDR3 sequence is 12 residues long. The V and J ends lost 4 bases and 12 bases respectively, with 13 bases between them. The CDR3 DNA sequence: TGTGCCAGCAGCTCAGGGAACATCCTGCAGTTCTTC. Residues: CASSSGNILQFF.

The chain uses TRBV27 and TRBJ2-5; TRBD1 aligns across 11 bases. Germline CDR1 and CDR2: MNHEY and SMNVEV (reference sequence). This CDR3 has 15 amino acids. The junction had 3 bases not matched to a gene; V was cut back by 5 bases and J by 1 base. The CDR3 coding sequence is TGTGCCAGCAGTGGACAGGGGGCGCCCCAAGAGACCCAGTACTTC. Translated: CASSGQGAPQETQYF.

A note on this clonotype: This CDR3 fails to terminate in the conserved phenylalanine or tryptophan, so it likely reflects a read error. Because the CDR3's place on the DNA is in doubt, the DNA is left out and the CDR3 is given as listed by TCRdb. The chain employs TRBV28 and TRBJ2-3; the table's D call, TRBD2, was not checked against the DNA. Per the germline V gene, CDR1 is MDHEN and CDR2 is SYDVKM. The CDR3 is 13 amino acids long, termini counted. The CDR3 sequence is CASSSLLTGPPIL.

The CDR3 DNA reads as TGTGCCAGCAGTTATGACCAGTGGGGCACAGATACGCAGTATTTT. It yields the protein CASSYDQWGTDTQYF. This chain links TRBV12-3 or TRBV12-4 with TRBJ2-3; no clear D gene. Trimming stripped 4 bases from V and 1 base from J, with 12 bases between. The CDR3 totals 15 residues.

This clonotype was detected only a few times. The V and J genes are TRBV28 and TRBJ1-5, with 7 bases fitting TRBD1. The CDR3 contains 17 residues. J lost 4 bases, V lost 2 bases, and 11 bases had no gene match. CDR1 and CDR2 from the germline V gene are MDHEN and SYDVKM. CDR3 sequence: CASSLAAGGPWNQPQHF. DNA of the CDR3: TGTGCCAGCAGTTTAGCGGCAGGGGGGCCATGGAATCAGCCCCAGCATTTT.

The chain joins TRBV12-3 or TRBV12-4 to TRBJ1-2, with 9 nucleotides matching TRBD1. With V trimmed by 6 bases and J by 4 bases, 12 bases remained unmatched. The CDR3 is 16 residues long. The CDR3 sequence: CASSPEDRGLSYGYTF. The CDR3 DNA reads TGTGCCAGCAGCCCTGAGGACAGGGGACTCTCCTATGGCTACACCTTC.

This clonotype was seen just once. V gene TRBV5-1 combines with J gene TRBJ1-1; 8 bases agree with TRBD1. Germline values: CDR1 SGHRS, CDR2 YFSETQ. V lost 0 bases to trimming and J lost 2 bases; unmatched junction nucleotides: 6. The CDR3 length is 16 residues. CDR3 residues: CASSLEQGAVNTEAFF. CDR3 nucleotide sequence: TGCGCCAGCAGCTTGGAGCAGGGGGCCGTCAACACTGAAGCTTTCTTT.

J is TRBJ1-5 and V is TRBV2, with a tentative D call TRBD1 (6 bases). V shed 6 bases and J shed 11 bases, with 20 bases lying between them. This CDR3 has 14 residues. Germline loops: CDR1 SNHLY, CDR2 FYNNEI. In DNA form, the CDR3 reads TGTGCCAGCAGCTACAAAGGGGGAGAGGGGGCCCAGCATTTT. Residues: CASSYKGGEGAQHF.

The rearrangement uses TRBV7-9 and TRBJ2-2; D remains unclear. CDR1 is SEHNR, CDR2 FQNEAQ, per germline (reference sequence). V dropped 4 bases and J dropped 1 base, with 10 bases sitting between them. This CDR3 has 15 residues. DNA of the CDR3: TGTGCCAGCAGCTCCTCATCCCGGAACACCGGGGAGCTGTTTTTT. Translation gives CASSSSSRNTGELFF. Full variable domain (outside the CDR3, taken from reference TRBV7-9 and TRBJ2-2): DTGVSQNPRHKITKRGQNVTFRCDPISEHNRLYWYRQTLGQGPEFLTYFQNEAQLEKSRLLSDRFSAERPKGSFSTLEIQRTEQGDSAMYLCASSSSSRNTGELFFGEGSRLTVL.

This clonotype has just a few counts. The CDR3 reads CASSFHRGQNYGYTF. The CDR3 DNA reads TGTGCCAGCAGCTTTCACAGGGGCCAAAACTATGGCTACACCTTC. This chain joins TRBV9 and TRBJ1-2, with 7 positions matching TRBD1. The CDR3 extends over 15 amino acids. Germline trimming cut 4 bases from V and 2 bases from J; bases unmatched to any gene: 8. Germline V gene lookup returns CDR1 SGDLS and CDR2 YYNGEE.

This chain joins TRBV28 and TRBJ2-7; 10 bases fit TRBD1. The length of the CDR3 is 13 residues. The V segment lost 4 bases and the J segment 13 bases; nucleotides outside the gene matches: 10. Germline V gives CDR1 MDHEN, CDR2 SYDVKM. CDR3 region: CASSWAPDRGQYF. The CDR3 DNA follows: TGTGCCAGCAGTTGGGCCCCCGACAGGGGGCAATACTTC.

This chain joins TRBV4-1 and TRBJ2-7; D is uncertain. Germline V lookup: CDR1 MGHRA, CDR2 YSYEKL. CDR3 size: 15 residues. The germline V and J ends were trimmed by 1 base and 1 base, with 11 bases remaining between them. DNA for the CDR3: TGCGCCAGCAGCCAAGGAGGTCCAGGATCCTACGAGCAGTACTTC. Encoded protein: CASSQGGPGSYEQYF.

This clonotype was counted only a few times. The CDR3 coding sequence is TGTGCCAGCAGTTTCGGGGGATCTGACACAGATACGCAGTATTTT. Amino acids: CASSFGGSDTDTQYF. The chain joins TRBV12-3 or TRBV12-4 to TRBJ2-3, with D possibly being TRBD2 (6 bases). CDR3 size: 15 residues. The V end lost 3 bases, the J end lost 2 bases, and 12 bases lay between the germline ends.

CDR3 amino acids: CSARDLVGRNDEQYF. The CDR3 DNA is TGCAGTGCTAGAGATCTAGTTGGGAGGAACGACGAGCAGTACTTC. This sequence joins TRBV20-1 and TRBJ2-7, with a tentative D call TRBD2 (6 bases). Germline-derived CDR1 and CDR2 are DFQATT and SNEGSKA (reference sequence). The V gene lost 0 bases and the J gene lost 5 bases, with 17 bases spanning the gap. The CDR3 totals 15 residues.

The rearrangement uses TRBV20-1 and TRBJ2-7, with 12 bases lining up with TRBD2. Germline V gene lookup returns CDR1 DFQATT and CDR2 SNEGSKA (reference sequence). V shed 2 bases and J 5 bases; nucleotides not matched to a gene: 13. This CDR3 is built from 17 residues. In DNA, the CDR3 is TGCAGTGCTAGACCTTCGCTAGCGGGAGGGCCGTCCGACGAGCAGTACTTC. It yields the protein CSARPSLAGGPSDEQYF.

The rearrangement uses TRBV29-1 and TRBJ1-1, with D possibly matching TRBD1 (5 bases). Trimming cost V 4 bases and J 4 bases, with 19 bases left between them. The CDR3 consists of 15 residues. CDR1 is SQVTM and CDR2 is ANQGSEA in the germline V gene. The CDR3 loop reads CSVVGGPGGGTEAFF. CDR3 DNA sequence: TGCAGCGTTGTCGGCGGACCGGGGGGTGGCACTGAAGCTTTCTTT.

This clonotype was detected only a few times. The rearrangement links TRBV20-1 to TRBJ2-5, with D possibly TRBD1 on 6 matching bases. Germline V gives CDR1 DFQATT, CDR2 SNEGSKA (reference sequence). V lost 1 base and J lost 2, with 11 bases in between. The CDR3 length is 14 residues. CDR3 amino acids: CSARAGHSQETQYF. Written as DNA, the CDR3 is TGCAGTGCTAGAGCGGGACATTCTCAAGAGACCCAGTACTTC.

This chain uses TRBV10-3 with TRBJ2-1; possibly TRBD2 for D (5 bases). With 4 bases removed from V and 4 bases from J, the gap between germline ends came to 14 bases. This CDR3 spans 15 amino acids. In germline, CDR1 is ENHRY, CDR2 SYGVKD. The CDR3 region is CAISGVSGSYNEQFF. CDR3 coding DNA: TGTGCCATCAGTGGGGTGTCGGGATCTTACAATGAGCAGTTCTTC.

This clonotype turned up a few times. The rearrangement joins TRBV12-3 or TRBV12-4 to TRBJ2-7; D is unresolved. The CDR3 loop spans 12 amino acids. Trimming stripped 1 base from V and 6 bases from J, with 7 bases between. The chain's CDR3 is CASSLGRLEQYF. The CDR3 DNA sequence: TGTGCCAGCAGTTTAGGGCGGCTCGAGCAGTACTTC.